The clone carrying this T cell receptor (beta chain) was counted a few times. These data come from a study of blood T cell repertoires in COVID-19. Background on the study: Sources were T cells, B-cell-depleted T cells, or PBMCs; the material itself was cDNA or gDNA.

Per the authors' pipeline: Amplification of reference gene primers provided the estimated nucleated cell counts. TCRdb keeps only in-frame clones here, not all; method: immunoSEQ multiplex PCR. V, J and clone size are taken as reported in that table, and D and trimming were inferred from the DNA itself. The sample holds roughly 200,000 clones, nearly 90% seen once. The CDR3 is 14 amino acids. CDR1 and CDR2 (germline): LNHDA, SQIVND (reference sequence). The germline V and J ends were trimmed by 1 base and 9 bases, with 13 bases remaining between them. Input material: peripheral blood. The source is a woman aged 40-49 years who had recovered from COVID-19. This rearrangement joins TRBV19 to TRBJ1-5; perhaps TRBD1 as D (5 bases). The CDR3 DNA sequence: TGTGCCAGTAGTATAGTCGGGGCCGGGGGGCCCCAGCATTTT. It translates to CASSIVGAGGPQHF.